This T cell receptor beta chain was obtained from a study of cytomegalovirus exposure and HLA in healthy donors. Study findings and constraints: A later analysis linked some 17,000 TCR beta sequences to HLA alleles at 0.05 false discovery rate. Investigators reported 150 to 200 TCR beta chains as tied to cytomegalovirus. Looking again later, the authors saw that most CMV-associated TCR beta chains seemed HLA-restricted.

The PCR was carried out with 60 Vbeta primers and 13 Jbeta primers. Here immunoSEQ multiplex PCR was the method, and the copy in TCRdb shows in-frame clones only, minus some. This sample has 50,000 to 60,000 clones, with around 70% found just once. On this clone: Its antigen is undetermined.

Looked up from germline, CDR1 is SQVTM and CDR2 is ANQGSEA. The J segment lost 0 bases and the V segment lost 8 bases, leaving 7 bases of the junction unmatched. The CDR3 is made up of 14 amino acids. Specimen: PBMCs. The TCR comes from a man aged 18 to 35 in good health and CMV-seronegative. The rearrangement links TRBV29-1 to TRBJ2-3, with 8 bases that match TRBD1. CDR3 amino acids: CSTDRGASTDTQYF. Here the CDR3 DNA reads TGCAGCACCGACAGGGGCGCGAGCACAGATACGCAGTATTTT.